The following is a T cell receptor beta chain sequence with its context. Germline values: CDR1 LGHNA, CDR2 YSLEER. The germline V and J ends were trimmed by 1 base and 5 bases, with 17 bases remaining between them. The CDR3 runs 16 residues. This sample was taken from a study of blood T cell repertoires in COVID-19. Study details: Researchers got acute and convalescent COVID-19 samples from the United States, Italy and Spain. Sources were T cells, B-cell-depleted T cells, or PBMCs; the material itself was cDNA or gDNA.

Per the study methods: Quantification of nucleated cells was approximated via reference gene primer amplification. The repertoire was sequenced with immunoSEQ multiplex PCR; TCRdb's copy has only in-frame clones and lacks some. The D gene and trimming were derived from the DNA, and the V and J assignments and clone size from that table. The sample lists approximately 240,000 clones, about nine tenths occurring once. The V and J genes are TRBV4-3 and TRBJ2-5; possibly TRBD2 for D (7 bases). This receptor was identified in a woman in her 50s in a cohort exposed to, infected with or recovered from COVID-19 (not recorded which). Sequencing was carried out using PBMCs or T cells enriched from blood (not recorded which). CDR3 region: CASSQGAGGGEETQYF. The CDR3 region has the DNA TGCGCCAGCAGCCAAGGGGCCGGCGGGGGCGAGGAGACCCAGTACTTC.